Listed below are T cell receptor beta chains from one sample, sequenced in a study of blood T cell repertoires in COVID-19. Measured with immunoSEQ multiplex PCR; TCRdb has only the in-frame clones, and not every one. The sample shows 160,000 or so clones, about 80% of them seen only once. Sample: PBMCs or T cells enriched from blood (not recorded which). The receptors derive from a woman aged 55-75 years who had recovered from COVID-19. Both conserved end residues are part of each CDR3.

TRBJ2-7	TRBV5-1	CASSLGTGSDEQYF
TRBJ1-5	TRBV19	CASSTTGVQQPQHF
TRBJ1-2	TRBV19	CASSRVNGYTF
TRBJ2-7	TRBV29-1	CSSRAGTGGNEQYF
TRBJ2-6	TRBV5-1	CASSFFPGSGANVLTF
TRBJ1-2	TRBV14	CASSQGQTYGYTF
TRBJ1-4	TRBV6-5	CASRDGTAVKLFF
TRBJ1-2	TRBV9	CASSVASGLYGYTF
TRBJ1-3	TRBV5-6	CASSFEGASGNTIYF
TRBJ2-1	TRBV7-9	CASSFKRGPTYNEQFF
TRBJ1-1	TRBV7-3	CASSSTSGNTEAFF
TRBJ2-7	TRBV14	CASSQIDRGREQYF
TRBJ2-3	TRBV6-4	CASSGGGSTDTQYF
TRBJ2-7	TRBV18	CASSPTGPYEQYF
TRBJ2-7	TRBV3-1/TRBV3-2	CASSQVNSHEQYF
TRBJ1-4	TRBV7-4	CASSLEGGDEKLFF
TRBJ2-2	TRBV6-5	CASSITLGAGELFF
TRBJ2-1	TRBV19	CASSRSRSSYNEQFF
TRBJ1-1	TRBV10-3	CAIRRQVNTEAFF
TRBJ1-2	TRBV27	CASSWAPRGYGYTF
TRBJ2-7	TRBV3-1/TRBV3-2	CASSQGSFGTGRSEQYF
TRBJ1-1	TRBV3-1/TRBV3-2	CASSQDYYLGQGSSTEAFF
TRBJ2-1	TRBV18	CASSLTGGSYNEQFF
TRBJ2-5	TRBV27	CASSSWDRQETQYF
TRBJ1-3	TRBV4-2	CASSQGPGAGNTIYF
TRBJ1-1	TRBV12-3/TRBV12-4	CASSINTEAFF
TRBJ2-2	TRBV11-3	CASSPGIGAGDTGELFF
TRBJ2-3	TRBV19	CASKASGTDTQYF
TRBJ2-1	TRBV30	CAWSVLVGGGNEQFF
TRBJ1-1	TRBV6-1	CASSGQGTGMNTEAFF
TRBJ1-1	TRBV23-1	CASRTVGHRGTEAFF
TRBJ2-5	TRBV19	CASSIGLAGQETQYF
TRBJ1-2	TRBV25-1	CASRGQGLGYTF
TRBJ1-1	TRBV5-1	CASNRGGGGSNTEAFF
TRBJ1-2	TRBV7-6	CASSLVDRAEGGYTF
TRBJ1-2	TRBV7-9	CASSLRQDNYGYTF
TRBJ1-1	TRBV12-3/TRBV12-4	CASSWANTEAFF
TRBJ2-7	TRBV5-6	CASSLIQGAYEQYF
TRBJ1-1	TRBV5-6	CASSFPGVSQRRAFF
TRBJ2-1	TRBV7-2	CASSRTGGPSYEQFF
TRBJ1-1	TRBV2	CASSEGRRTGRTEAFF
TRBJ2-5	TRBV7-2	CASSGAGGTLETQYF
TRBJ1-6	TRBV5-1	CASSLGLREIESPLHF
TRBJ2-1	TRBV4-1	CASSLQYNEQFF
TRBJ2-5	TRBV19	CASSTGGTYQETQYF
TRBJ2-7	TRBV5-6	CASSLGLHEQYF